Given below is one TCR beta chain in context. Produced via immunoSEQ multiplex PCR; TCRdb's table is partial and in-frame only. In the table there are tens of thousands of clones, around 92% of which are singletons. The germline V and J ends were trimmed by 6 bases and 10 bases, with 16 bases remaining between them. Germline V gives CDR1 SGHKS, CDR2 YYEKEE (reference sequence). CDR3 length: 12 amino acids. The entry originates in a study of T cell changes during pregnancy in multiple sclerosis. The receptor's source is a female donor with multiple sclerosis, enrolled in a pregnancy study. The sequencing here drew on peripheral blood, taken before pregnancy. This chain joins TRBV5-5 and TRBJ1-2; D remains unclear. The DNA of the CDR3 is TGTGCCAGCAACCCGGGAATTATGCCCTACACCTTC. Its translation: CASNPGIMPYTF.